Sequencing of this TCR beta chain was carried out in a study of blood T cells in healthy people across ages (dated by TCRdb to the mid-2010s). In terms of the full investigation: Template switching captured roughly one uniquely barcoded TCR beta cDNA molecule per two T cells in model experiments. To avoid experimental bias, donors of different ages were randomly spread across the sequencing lanes. Using the same blood draw, the study looked at two additional independent replicas of 1 million unique cDNA reads for two donors, one aged 18 to 30 and the other aged 80 or older. The study measured age-related changes in TCR beta repertoire diversity using deep sequencing normalized with unique cDNA molecular identifiers. The donors were split into four age groups: young (average around 15 years), middle-aged (roughly 39), aged (roughly 68) and long-lived (roughly 86).

The CDR3, from cysteine to phenylalanine, totals 12 residues. Of the read, only the CDR3 DNA is kept; its 36 bases are in frame from base 1. From the germline V gene, CDR1 is SGHTA and CDR2 is FQGNSA. The library came from 5' RACE. Sequencer: Illumina HiSeq 2500. The second PCR ran for roughly 6 to 11 cycles and used a J-beta primer mix along with a sample-barcoded 5' primer. Each TCR beta cDNA molecule received a unique molecular identifier from a template-switch 5' adaptor carrying 12 random nucleotides. Each sample yielded at least 2.5 million CDR3-containing paired-end reads. First-strand cDNA synthesis was performed from all RNA using the Mint cDNA synthesis kit, with priming by a TRBC-specific oligonucleotide. After uracil-DNA glycosylase treatment, a first 18-cycle PCR used universal primers M1SS and BC2_uni_R on all cDNA. Per the source publication's procedure: For normalization, 1 million high-quality reads were randomly selected from each sample, with every read carrying a distinct molecular identifier. Instead of being binned into consensus sequences, reads with shared molecular identifiers were discarded. MiTCR, with a Q25 quality threshold and the strictest error-elimination algorithm, was used for CDR3 identification, clonotype clustering and error correction. A nonparametric unseen species model with Euler transformation was used to estimate lower-bound total TCR beta diversity. TCRdb ran its own pipeline on the public reads, namely fastp trimming at Q25 and MiXCR clone calling, and kept in-frame beta chains. Duplicate CDR3 protein sequences are folded into a single record with the most common DNA and genes. The V and J calls shown here were made by TCRdb, not taken from the authors' results. The sample table holds about 670,000 distinct CDR3 sequences, of which 40% to 45% were seen once. The ten largest clonotypes hold around 32% of the sample.

Turning to this clonotype: Its antigen is unknown. Being one base from a much bigger clone, this may be a read error.

The donors were roughly 39 Caucasian individuals from Russia, aged 6 to 90 years, who were systemically healthy. Each donor gave around 9.9 milliliters of peripheral blood, collected into EDTA-treated Vacutainer tubes. Ficoll-Paque density-gradient centrifugation was used to isolate PBMCs, with at least 7 million obtained per sample. Trizol reagent was used to extract total RNA from the PBMCs, yielding at least 6 micrograms per sample. The percentages of naive CD45RAhigh/CD27high T cells were determined by flow cytometry on a PBMC aliquot from every donor. The full study reports these points: There was a strong correlation between observed TCR beta diversity and the percentage of naive T cells measured by flow cytometry. The CMV infection status of donors was not known, potentially confounding age-related changes in expanded clonotypes. As age increased, observed TCR beta diversity per million T cells dropped in a roughly linear way, and a significant reduction was already evident by age approximately 40. Estimates of total diversity based on one million sequenced T cells were considered lower bounds and underestimates. Compared with the aged group, more naive CD4+ T cells, fewer expanded clones and increased TCR diversity were shown by the long-lived group, suggesting age selection. Bulk unsorted PBMC profiling prevented conclusive comparison of naive and antigen-experienced compartments.

This chain is built from TRBV7-2 and TRBJ2-7; the D gene is not confidently resolved. What was sequenced was blood. The clonotype originates from an elderly man in good health. The bases read TGTGCCAGCATCTTACACTCCTACGAGCAGTACTTC. Protein translation: CASILHSYEQYF.